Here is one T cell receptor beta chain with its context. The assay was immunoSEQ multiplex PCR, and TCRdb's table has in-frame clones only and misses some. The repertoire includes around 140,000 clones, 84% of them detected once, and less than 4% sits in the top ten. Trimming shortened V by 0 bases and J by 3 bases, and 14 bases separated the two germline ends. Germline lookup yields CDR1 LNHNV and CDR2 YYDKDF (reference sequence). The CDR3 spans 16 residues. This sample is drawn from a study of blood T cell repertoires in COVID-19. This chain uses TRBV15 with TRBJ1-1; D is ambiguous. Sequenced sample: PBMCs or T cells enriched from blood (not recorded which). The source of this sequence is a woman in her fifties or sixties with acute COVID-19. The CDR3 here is CATSRDGGRFDTEAFF. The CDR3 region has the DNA TGTGCCACCAGCAGAGATGGTGGGAGGTTTGACACTGAAGCTTTCTTT.